Below, 29 T cell receptor beta chains from the same sample are listed, as sequenced in a study of shared clonotypes between healthy human individuals (dated by TCRdb to 2018 to 2021). Library preparation was by the immunoSEQ multiplex PCR assay. Held by TCRdb, this immuneACCESS table contains in-frame sequences only and omits some clones. Under half of the omission traces to an unresolved V gene where checked; the cause of the rest is unknown. The sample records 1.5 million to 2.5 million clones, about 95% of which are singletons. The ten top clones hold roughly 1.2% of the sample. CD8 naive samples were obtained by positive selection for CCR7 among CD45RO-negative cells, yielding a CD45RA+CCR7+ population from which TemRA cells were excluded. Specimen: naive CD8+ T cells sorted from blood. Taken with the paper, the label for cell subset or site translates to: CD45RA+CCR7+. The receptors were gathered from a man younger than 35 in good health.

The rearrangement links TRBV4-1 to TRBJ2-1; D possibly corresponds to TRBD1 (6 bases). CDR1 and CDR2 from the germline V gene are MGHRA and YSYEKL. This CDR3 has 16 residues. V lost 4 bases to trimming and J lost 2 bases, with 15 bases between them. The DNA of the CDR3 is TGCGCCAGCAGCCTTCAACTAGGGACACCCTACAATGAGCAGTTCTTC. Translating gives CASSLQLGTPYNEQFF.

The chain combines TRBV5-5 with TRBJ1-5, with 8 bases lining up with TRBD1. This CDR3 contains 17 residues. Germline V lookup: CDR1 SGHKS, CDR2 YYEKEE (reference sequence). J gave up 3 bases and V 0 bases, and 8 bases lay outside the gene matches. The CDR3 spells CASSLVETGDANQPQHF. The CDR3 nucleotides read TGTGCCAGCAGCTTGGTTGAGACAGGGGATGCCAATCAGCCCCAGCATTTT.

This chain connects TRBV11-2 to TRBJ2-3; 7 bases are a match to TRBD2. CDR3 length: 15 residues. V was pared by 5 bases and J by 4 bases, with 9 bases of the junction left unmatched. In germline, CDR1 is SGHAT, CDR2 FQNNGV. The CDR3 coding sequence is TGTGCCAGCAGCATCTGGGGGGGGAGCGCAGATACGCAGTATTTT. This translates into CASSIWGGSADTQYF.

This rearrangement joins TRBV6-4 to TRBJ2-7; D is possibly TRBD1 (6 bases). The CDR3 consists of 12 residues. Per germline, CDR1 MRHNA and CDR2 SNTAGT. V was cut by 7 bases and J by 3 bases, with 10 bases left in between. The CDR3 sequence: CASIWTVYEQYF. CDR3 DNA sequence: TGTGCCAGCATTTGGACAGTCTACGAGCAGTACTTC.

The V call is TRBV27, the J call TRBJ2-7, with D possibly matching TRBD2 (6 bases). The CDR3 is 13 amino acids. Germline CDR1 MNHEY, CDR2 SMNVEV (reference sequence). Trimming shortened V by 6 bases and J by 2 bases, and 11 bases separated the two germline ends. CDR3 in DNA: TGTGCCAGCAGACGGGACTTGGCCTACGAGCAGTACTTC. Translation: CASRRDLAYEQYF.

The chain recombines TRBV7-9 with TRBJ2-7; 13 nucleotides align to TRBD2. The length of the CDR3 is 15 residues. The germline V gene has CDR1 SEHNR and CDR2 FQNEAQ (reference sequence). Unmatched junction bases numbered 6, after V lost 6 bases and J lost 4 bases. The CDR3 nucleotides are TGTGCCAGCAGTTTGGGACTAGCGGGAAGGTACGAGCAGTACTTC. Translation gives CASSLGLAGRYEQYF.

The chain is built from TRBV5-8 and TRBJ2-7, with TRBD2 matching 10 bases. The CDR3 length is 13 residues. V lost 6 bases to trimming and J lost 4 bases; unmatched junction nucleotides: 4. Germline V gives CDR1 SGHTS, CDR2 YDEGEE. Here the CDR3 DNA reads TGTGCCAGCATCCCTAGCGGGGGTTACGAGCAGTACTTC. Translating gives CASIPSGGYEQYF.

In the case of this clone: The sample contains more than one DNA sequence encoding this CDR3. The chain combines TRBV2 with TRBJ2-7; no firm D call. The length of the CDR3 is 13 residues. Trimming pared 0 bases from V and 3 bases from J, leaving 6 bases between. Germline assignment: CDR1 SNHLY and CDR2 FYNNEI. CDR3 in amino acids: CASSEAYGYEQYF. CDR3 in DNA: TGTGCCAGCAGTGAAGCCTACGGCTACGAGCAGTACTTC.

A single count supports this clone. The rearrangement uses TRBV27 and TRBJ2-7; D is unclear. V gave up 5 bases and J gave up 2 bases, with 16 bases separating them. The CDR3 runs 15 residues. CDR1 and CDR2 from the germline V gene are MNHEY and SMNVEV (reference sequence). The CDR3: CASSPSSASTYEQYF. The CDR3 nucleotides read TGTGCCAGCAGTCCCTCCAGTGCGTCCACCTACGAGCAGTACTTC.

DNA of the CDR3: TGTGCCAGCAGAAAGACAGGGGAACTGTTTTTT. Protein product: CASRKTGELFF. V gene TRBV7-9 combines with J gene TRBJ1-4, with 8 bases matching TRBD1. The CDR3 sequence is 11 residues long. CDR1 SEHNR and CDR2 FQNEAQ come from the germline V gene (reference sequence). The V gene end was trimmed by 6 bases and the J gene end by 12 bases; junction bases not matched to a gene: 3. Combining the CDR3 with reference TRBV7-9 and TRBJ1-4 gives the whole variable domain DTGVSQNPRHKITKRGQNVTFRCDPISEHNRLYWYRQTLGQGPEFLTYFQNEAQLEKSRLLSDRFSAERPKGSFSTLEIQRTEQGDSAMYLCASRKTGELFFGSGTQLSVL.

The V call is TRBV28, the J call TRBJ2-7; D is unclear. CDR1 MDHEN and CDR2 SYDVKM come from the germline V gene. The CDR3 is made up of 13 amino acids. The V gene lost 3 bases and the J gene lost 3 bases, with 9 bases spanning the gap. Written as DNA, the CDR3 is TGTGCCAGCAGTTTCCGGGTAAGCTACGAGCAGTACTTC. The encoded protein is CASSFRVSYEQYF.

A remark on this clone: This could be a read error, since a much larger clone is one nucleotide away. V gene TRBV28 combines with J gene TRBJ2-2; unclear D gene. The CDR3 contains 13 residues. CDR1 and CDR2 (germline): MDHEN, SYDVKM. V lost 4 bases to trimming and J lost 0 bases, with 3 bases between them. The CDR3 sequence is CASSYANTGELFF. The CDR3 bases are TGTGCCAGCAGTTACGCGAACACCGGGGAGCTGTTTTTT.

This chain joins TRBV19 and TRBJ2-7, with a weak D call TRBD2 (5 bases). The CDR3 is 14 residues long. Germline lookup yields CDR1 LNHDA and CDR2 SQIVND (reference sequence). Deletions cut 5 bases from V and 2 bases from J, with 13 bases between. In DNA form, the CDR3 reads TGTGCCAGTAGTCTGGGAGAAGGCACCTACGAGCAGTACTTC. Its translation: CASSLGEGTYEQYF.

The chain carries TRBV27 and TRBJ2-7; TRBD2 aligns across 9 bases. This CDR3 spans 14 amino acids. V gave up 6 bases and J gave up 2 bases; unmatched junction bases: 5. The V gene's germline CDR1 is MNHEY and CDR2 SMNVEV (reference sequence). The CDR3, as DNA: TGTGCCAGCAGCCGGACTAGCGCACCCTACGAGCAGTACTTC. It codes for CASSRTSAPYEQYF.

The J gene is TRBJ2-7, the V gene TRBV15, with D tentatively TRBD1 (6 bases). Germline V gene data show CDR1 as LNHNV and CDR2 as YYDKDF (reference sequence). Trimming cost V 5 bases and J 1 base, with 9 bases left between them. The CDR3 has 13 amino acids. The CDR3 nucleotides are TGTGCCACCAGCTGGGGGCGGTCCTACGAGCAGTACTTC. It specifies CATSWGRSYEQYF.

The chain carries TRBV4-1 and TRBJ2-7; D possibly corresponds to TRBD2 (5 bases). CDR1 MGHRA and CDR2 YSYEKL come from the germline V gene. V was cut by 0 bases and J by 4 bases, with 16 bases left in between. This CDR3 region has 16 residues. As DNA, the CDR3 is TGCGCCAGCAGCCAAGATACGACGGCGGAGGAATACGAGCAGTACTTC. It yields the protein CASSQDTTAEEYEQYF.

This sequence joins TRBV12-2 and TRBJ1-2; TRBD1 reflects the table's D call only, with no check against the DNA. TRBV12-2 is a known pseudogene. This CDR3 contains 14 residues. The CDR3 sequence is CASRLVVQGRSYTF. CDR3 DNA: TGTGCAAGTCGCTTAGTGGTACAGGGTCGGAGCTACACCTTC.

The V gene is TRBV6-7, the J gene TRBJ1-6; no clear D. TRBV6-7 is identified as an open reading frame with a role that is uncertain. The CDR3 has 13 residues. V was trimmed by 9 bases and J by 0 bases, leaving 6 bases between them. The CDR3 spells CARRNSYNSPLHF. DNA of the CDR3: TGTGCCAGGAGAAACTCCTATAATTCACCCCTCCACTTT.

This clone showed up just once. The V call is TRBV7-6, the J call TRBJ1-1; D gene unclear. The CDR3 extends over 19 amino acids. The V and J ends lost 5 bases and 1 base respectively, with 26 bases between them. The V gene's germline CDR1 is SGHVS and CDR2 FNYEAQ. The CDR3 sequence is CASSPLLSPGPTWNTEAFF. CDR3 DNA: TGTGCCAGCAGCCCGTTACTCAGCCCGGGTCCAACTTGGAACACTGAAGCTTTCTTT.

The rearrangement uses TRBV2 and TRBJ2-5, with 7 positions matching TRBD2. The J segment lost 11 bases and the V segment lost 8 bases, leaving 8 bases of the junction unmatched. CDR1 SNHLY and CDR2 FYNNEI come from the germline V gene. The CDR3 loop spans 11 amino acids. The CDR3 region has the DNA TGTGCCAGCGCCTCGGGGGGAGAGCAGTACTTC. Encoded protein: CASASGGEQYF.

The chain is built from TRBV4-1 and TRBJ2-7; D is undetermined. The CDR3 length is 14 residues. V lost 3 bases and J 0 bases, leaving 9 bases between the germline ends. Germline V gene data show CDR1 as MGHRA and CDR2 as YSYEKL. This chain's CDR3 is CASSHKGNSYEQYF. The CDR3, as DNA: TGCGCCAGCAGCCATAAGGGTAACTCCTACGAGCAGTACTTC.

The V call is TRBV10-2, the J call TRBJ2-7; 9 positions match TRBD1. From germline, CDR1 is WSHSY and CDR2 SAAADI. V dropped 6 bases and J dropped 3; count of bases not matched to a gene: 6. This CDR3 has 14 amino acids. The CDR3 sequence is CASRAGTGNYEQYF. The CDR3 coding sequence is TGCGCCAGCAGAGCCGGGACAGGGAACTACGAGCAGTACTTC.

The CDR3 sequence: CASSRQDNEQFF. The CDR3 bases are TGTGCCAGCTCACGGCAGGACAATGAGCAGTTCTTC. The J gene is TRBJ2-1, the V gene TRBV18; D ambiguous. V was pared by 4 bases and J by 5 bases, with 6 bases between. Germline CDR1 KGHSH, CDR2 LQKENI. The CDR3 extends over 12 amino acids.

About this clone: Additional DNA sequences in this sample encode the identical CDR3. The chain uses TRBV29-1 and TRBJ2-2; unclear D gene. Germline CDR1 and CDR2: SQVTM and ANQGSEA. The CDR3 spans 13 residues. Trimming shortened V by 0 bases and J by 2 bases, and 4 bases separated the two germline ends. CDR3 sequence reads: CSVEDTNTGELFF. The CDR3, as DNA: TGCAGCGTTGAAGACACTAACACCGGGGAGCTGTTTTTT.

This chain links TRBV28 with TRBJ2-7; 12 positions match TRBD1. CDR3 length: 14 amino acids. V was pared by 4 bases and J by 5 bases, with 3 bases of the junction left unmatched. Germline assignment: CDR1 MDHEN and CDR2 SYDVKM. The CDR3 protein is CASSYRDRGHEQYF. Here the CDR3 DNA reads TGTGCCAGCAGTTACCGGGACAGGGGGCACGAGCAGTACTTC.

This clone was counted once. CDR3 sequence reads: CAVYQAAFF. The CDR3 DNA follows: TGTGCCGTCTACCAGGCCGCTTTCTTT. The chain employs TRBV6-1 and TRBJ1-1; D remains ambiguous. Between the trimmed V and J ends, which lost 11 bases and 11 bases, there was a span of 12 bases. The germline CDR1 and CDR2 sequences are MNHNS and SASEGT. This CDR3 is built from 9 residues.

V and J are TRBV7-9 and TRBJ2-1; unclear D gene. Germline V CDR1 and CDR2: SEHNR, FQNEAQ (reference sequence). CDR3 length: 14 amino acids. V lost 5 bases, J lost 8 bases, and 16 bases lay in between. For the CDR3, the DNA is TGTGCCAGCAGCCGACCACCGGTGGTCGATGAGCAGTTCTTC. Its protein is CASSRPPVVDEQFF.

This clone was observed once. The chain carries TRBV9 and TRBJ2-1, with a tentative D call TRBD2 (5 bases). This CDR3 contains 13 residues. Trimming took 0 bases from V and 10 from J, leaving 11 bases between them. Germline-derived CDR1 and CDR2 are SGDLS and YYNGEE. The CDR3 DNA reads as TGTGCCAGCAGCGTAGGTGAGGACTTGGAGCAGTTCTTC. Its translation is CASSVGEDLEQFF.

The genes are TRBV5-6 and TRBJ2-7; no firm D call. CDR1 and CDR2 (germline): SGHDT, YYEEEE. This CDR3 has 16 amino acids. V lost 4 bases to trimming and J lost 4 bases, with 21 bases between them. The CDR3 nucleotides read TGTGCCAGCAGCCAATGGCCAGGTACGGTATCTTACGAGCAGTACTTC. Translated, it gives CASSQWPGTVSYEQYF.